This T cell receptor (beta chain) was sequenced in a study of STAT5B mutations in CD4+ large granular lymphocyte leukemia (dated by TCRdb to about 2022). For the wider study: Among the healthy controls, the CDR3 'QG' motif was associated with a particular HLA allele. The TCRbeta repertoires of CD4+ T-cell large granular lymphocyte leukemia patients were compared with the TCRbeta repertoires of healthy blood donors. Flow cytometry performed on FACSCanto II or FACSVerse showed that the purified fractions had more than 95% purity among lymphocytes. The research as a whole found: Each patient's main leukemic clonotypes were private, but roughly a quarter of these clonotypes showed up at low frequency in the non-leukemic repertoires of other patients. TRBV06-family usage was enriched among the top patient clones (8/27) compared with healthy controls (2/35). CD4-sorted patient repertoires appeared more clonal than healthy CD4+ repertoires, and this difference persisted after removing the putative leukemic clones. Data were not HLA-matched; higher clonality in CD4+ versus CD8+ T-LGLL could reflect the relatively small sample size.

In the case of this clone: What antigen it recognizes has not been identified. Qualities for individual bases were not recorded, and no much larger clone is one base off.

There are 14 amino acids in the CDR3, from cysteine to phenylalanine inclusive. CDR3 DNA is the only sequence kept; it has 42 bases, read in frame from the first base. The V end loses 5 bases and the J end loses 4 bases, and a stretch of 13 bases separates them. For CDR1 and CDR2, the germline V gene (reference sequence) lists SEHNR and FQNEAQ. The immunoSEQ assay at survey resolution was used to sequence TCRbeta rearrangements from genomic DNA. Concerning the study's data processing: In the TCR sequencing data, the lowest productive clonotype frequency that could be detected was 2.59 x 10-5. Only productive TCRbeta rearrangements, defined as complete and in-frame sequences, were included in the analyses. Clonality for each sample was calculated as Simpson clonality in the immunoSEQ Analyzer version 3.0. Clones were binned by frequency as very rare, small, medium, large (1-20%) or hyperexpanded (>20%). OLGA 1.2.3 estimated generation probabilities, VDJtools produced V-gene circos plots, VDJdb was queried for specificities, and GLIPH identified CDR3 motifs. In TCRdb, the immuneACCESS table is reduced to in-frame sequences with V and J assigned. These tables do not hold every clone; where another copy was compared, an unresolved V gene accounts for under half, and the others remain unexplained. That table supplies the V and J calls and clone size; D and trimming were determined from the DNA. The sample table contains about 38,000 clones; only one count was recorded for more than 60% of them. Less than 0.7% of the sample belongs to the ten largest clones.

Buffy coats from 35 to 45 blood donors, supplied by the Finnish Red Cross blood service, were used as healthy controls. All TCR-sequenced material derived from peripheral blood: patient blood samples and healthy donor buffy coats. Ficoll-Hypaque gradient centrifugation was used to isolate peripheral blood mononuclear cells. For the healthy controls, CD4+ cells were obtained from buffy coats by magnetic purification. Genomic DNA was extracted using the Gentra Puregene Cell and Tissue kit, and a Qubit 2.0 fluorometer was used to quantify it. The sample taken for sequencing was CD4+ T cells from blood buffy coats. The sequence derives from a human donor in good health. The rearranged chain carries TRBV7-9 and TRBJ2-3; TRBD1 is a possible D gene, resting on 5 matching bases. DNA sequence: TGTGCCAGCAGCCTAGGGGTCAGCGCAGATACGCAGTATTTT. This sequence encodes CASSLGVSADTQYF. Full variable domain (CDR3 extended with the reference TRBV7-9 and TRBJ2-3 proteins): DTGVSQNPRHKITKRGQNVTFRCDPISEHNRLYWYRQTLGQGPEFLTYFQNEAQLEKSRLLSDRFSAERPKGSFSTLEIQRTEQGDSAMYLCASSLGVSADTQYFGPGTRLTVL.